Presented here are 20 T cell receptor beta chains from one specimen sequenced in a study of cytomegalovirus exposure and HLA in healthy donors (dated by TCRdb to 2017 to 2019). Libraries came from the immunoSEQ multiplex PCR assay. For the multiplex PCR, a mixture combining 60 forward primers for TCR Vbeta segments and 13 reverse primers for TCR Jbeta segments was used. Drawn from immuneACCESS, this table holds only the in-frame rearrangements with V and J called that TCRdb kept. Clones are partly lost; checked studies trace under half to an unresolved V gene and leave the rest unexplained. The sample's records list 55,000 to 85,000 clones. The ten largest clones represent roughly 2.3% of the sample. The material sequenced was PBMCs. These receptors originate from a female donor in good health and CMV-seropositive.

The chain links TRBV6-1 to TRBJ2-7; a possible D gene is TRBD1 (5 bases). Germline V lookup: CDR1 MNHNS, CDR2 SASEGT. The CDR3 consists of 12 residues. Between the trimmed V and J ends, which lost 0 bases and 11 bases, there was a span of 11 bases. This chain's CDR3 is CASSEAQGKKYF. CDR3 nucleotides: TGTGCCAGCAGTGAAGCTCAGGGCAAAAAGTACTTC.

V is TRBV7-9 and J is TRBJ2-4; possible D gene TRBD2, 5 bases. Per germline, CDR1 SEHNR and CDR2 FQNEAQ (reference sequence). CDR3 size: 18 residues. V lost 5 bases, J lost 1 base, and 21 bases lay in between. The CDR3 spells CASSPRPGKPFAKNIQYF. The CDR3 DNA reads as TGTGCCAGCAGCCCCCGACCGGGGAAGCCTTTTGCCAAAAACATTCAGTACTTC.

CDR3 sequence: CASSYGTGFTEAFF. Written as DNA, the CDR3 is TGTGCCAGCAGTTACGGGACAGGGTTCACTGAAGCTTTCTTT. This chain joins TRBV6-5 and TRBJ1-1; 9 bases are a match to TRBD1. After removal of 2 bases from V and 4 bases from J, the junction contained 2 bases not matched to a gene. Looked up from germline, CDR1 is MNHEY and CDR2 is SVGAGI. The CDR3 is made up of 14 amino acids.

The CDR3 bases are TGTGCCACCCGACTCGGGGACAGGGGGAATGGCTACACCTTC. Translating gives CATRLGDRGNGYTF. The V call is TRBV10-3, the J call TRBJ1-2, with 11 bases identical to TRBD1. Unmatched junction bases numbered 10, after V lost 10 bases and J lost 6 bases. This CDR3 spans 14 amino acids. Germline CDR1 is ENHRY and CDR2 is SYGVKD.

This chain joins TRBV2 and TRBJ1-3; 9 bases match TRBD1. V shed 6 bases and J 7 bases; nucleotides not matched to a gene: 7. The CDR3 totals 14 residues. Germline CDR1 SNHLY, CDR2 FYNNEI. The CDR3: CASRATGGGNTIYF. Here the CDR3 DNA reads TGTGCCAGCAGGGCAACAGGGGGCGGGAACACCATATATTTT. Using reference TRBV2 and TRBJ1-3 for the parts outside the CDR3, the full variable domain is EPEVTQTPSHQVTQMGQEVILRCVPISNHLYFYWYRQILGQKVEFLVSFYNNEISEKSEIFDDQFSVERPDGSNFTLKIRSTKLEDSAMYFCASRATGGGNTIYFGEGSWLTVV.

The chain uses TRBV30 and TRBJ2-7; the match to TRBD1 covers 8 bases. The V segment lost 2 bases and the J segment 2 bases; nucleotides outside the gene matches: 5. Germline V gene data show CDR1 as GTSNPN and CDR2 as SVGIG (reference sequence). The CDR3 is 14 residues long. CDR3 bases: TGTGCCTGGAGTCCCGGGACAGGTCCCTACGAGCAGTACTTC. Translating gives CAWSPGTGPYEQYF.

The rearrangement uses TRBV4-2 and TRBJ1-3, with D perhaps TRBD1 (6 bases). The CDR3 sequence is 18 residues long. The germline V and J ends were trimmed by 0 bases and 0 bases, with 15 bases remaining between them. The V gene's germline CDR1 is LGHNA and CDR2 YNFKEQ. The CDR3 DNA follows: TGTGCCAGCAGCCAAGATACCCCCGACAGGAGCTCTGGAAACACCATATATTTT. As protein: CASSQDTPDRSSGNTIYF.

This chain joins TRBV7-2 and TRBJ1-2; 7 bases match TRBD1. The CDR3 covers 15 residues. Germline V gives CDR1 SGHTA, CDR2 FQGNSA. The V and J ends lost 6 bases and 6 bases, in that order; junction bases with no gene match: 13. This chain's CDR3 is CASRVTGANNDGYTF. In DNA form, the CDR3 reads TGTGCCAGCAGAGTAACAGGGGCAAATAATGATGGCTACACCTTC.

The J gene is TRBJ2-3, the V gene TRBV5-4; TRBD1 agrees at 8 bases. The CDR3 consists of 17 residues. CDR1 SGHNT and CDR2 YYREEE come from the germline V gene (reference sequence). The V gene end was trimmed by 3 bases and the J gene end by 1 base; junction bases not matched to a gene: 10. The CDR3 loop reads CASSSMLTGARTDTQYF. CDR3 nucleotides: TGTGCCAGCAGCTCCATGCTGACAGGGGCACGCACAGATACGCAGTATTTT.

The chain carries TRBV4-2 and TRBJ1-1; 8 bases fit TRBD1. CDR1 is LGHNA, CDR2 YNFKEQ, per germline. The CDR3 has 15 amino acids. The junction had 4 bases not matched to a gene; V was cut back by 2 bases and J by 2 bases. The DNA for the CDR3 is TGTGCCAGCAGCCAAACAACAGGGGGTAACACTGAAGCTTTCTTT. This encodes CASSQTTGGNTEAFF.

V gene TRBV5-4 combines with J gene TRBJ1-3; 8 bases are a match to TRBD1. With V trimmed by 6 bases and J by 4 bases, 6 bases remained unmatched. Germline CDR1 is SGHNT and CDR2 is YYREEE (reference sequence). The CDR3 covers 14 residues. The CDR3 DNA sequence: TGTGCCAGCAAGCGGACAGGGACCGGAAACACCATATATTTT. This translates into CASKRTGTGNTIYF.

The genes are TRBV7-2 and TRBJ2-7; TRBD2 agrees at 8 bases. Looked up from germline, CDR1 is SGHTA and CDR2 is FQGNSA. V was pared by 5 bases and J by 2 bases, with 11 bases of the junction left unmatched. This CDR3 is 16 amino acids long. The CDR3 loop is CASSKSPTSAPYEQYF. The CDR3 DNA follows: TGTGCCAGCAGCAAAAGTCCGACTAGCGCGCCCTACGAGCAGTACTTC.

V and J are TRBV4-3 and TRBJ1-2; possible D gene TRBD1, 6 bases. The V and J ends lost 0 bases and 3 bases respectively, with 8 bases between them. Per germline, CDR1 LGHNA and CDR2 YSLEER. The CDR3 length is 14 residues. The CDR3 sequence is CASSQDPGDYGYTF. The CDR3 DNA sequence: TGCGCCAGCAGCCAAGATCCAGGGGACTATGGCTACACCTTC.

The chain joins TRBV7-3 to TRBJ2-7, with 9 bases aligning to TRBD1. The ends lost 2 bases at V and 7 bases at J; junction bases unmatched: 9. The germline V gene encodes CDR1 SGHTA and CDR2 FQGTGA. This CDR3 is 15 amino acids long. CDR3 loop: CASSLSGQGAWEQYF. CDR3 nucleotide sequence: TGTGCCAGCAGCTTATCGGGACAGGGTGCGTGGGAGCAGTACTTC.

The chain couples TRBV4-3 to TRBJ2-7; TRBD2 is a possible D gene (5 bases). The CDR3 length is 15 residues. Germline CDR1 is LGHNA and CDR2 is YSLEER. Trimming stripped 0 bases from V and 2 bases from J, with 11 bases between. CDR3 DNA: TGCGCCAGCAGCCAAGATCGAGCAGCGGCCTACGAGCAGTACTTC. Amino acids: CASSQDRAAAYEQYF.

The V gene is TRBV7-2, the J gene TRBJ2-7, with D perhaps TRBD1 (6 bases). Germline V gene lookup returns CDR1 SGHTA and CDR2 FQGNSA. The V end was cut by 5 bases, the J end by 6 bases, with 14 bases between. The CDR3 is 13 residues long. The CDR3: CASSPTGGGEQYF. Here the CDR3 DNA reads TGTGCCAGCAGCCCGACAGGAGGCGGCGAGCAGTACTTC.

The rearrangement links TRBV7-6 to TRBJ1-1; D might be TRBD1 (5 bases). The CDR3 is made up of 12 amino acids. V was trimmed by 1 base and J by 11 bases, leaving 11 bases between them. Per germline, CDR1 SGHVS and CDR2 FNYEAQ. As DNA, the CDR3 is TGTGCCAGCAGCTTAGTTCGGGGGGAGGCTTTCTTT. It translates to CASSLVRGEAFF.

The rearrangement links TRBV6-6 to TRBJ1-1, with a possible D match to TRBD1 (5 bases). Germline V gene sequence: CDR1 MNHNY, CDR2 SVGAGI (reference sequence). This CDR3 has 11 amino acids. As DNA, the CDR3 is TGTGTCGCGGGGGTCGACACTGAAGCTTTCTTT. This translates into CVAGVDTEAFF.

The V gene is TRBV2, the J gene TRBJ2-1; TRBD1 is a possible D gene (6 bases). Per the germline V gene, CDR1 is SNHLY and CDR2 is FYNNEI. V gave up 6 bases and J gave up 1 base, with 22 bases separating them. The CDR3 is 18 amino acids. The CDR3: CASRATPGQRMSYNEQFF. Written as DNA, the CDR3 is TGTGCCAGCAGGGCAACCCCTGGACAGCGTATGTCCTACAATGAGCAGTTCTTC. Together with reference TRBV2 and TRBJ2-1, the CDR3 gives the full variable domain: EPEVTQTPSHQVTQMGQEVILRCVPISNHLYFYWYRQILGQKVEFLVSFYNNEISEKSEIFDDQFSVERPDGSNFTLKIRSTKLEDSAMYFCASRATPGQRMSYNEQFFGPGTRLTVL.

This chain uses TRBV11-2 with TRBJ2-1; 9 positions agree with TRBD2. With V trimmed by 5 bases and J by 10 bases, 15 bases remained unmatched. The CDR3 is 16 amino acids. CDR1 is SGHAT and CDR2 is FQNNGV in the germline V gene. The CDR3 protein is CASSPGGLARGEEQFF. CDR3 sequence (DNA): TGTGCCAGCAGCCCGGGTGGACTAGCGAGGGGAGAAGAGCAGTTCTTC.